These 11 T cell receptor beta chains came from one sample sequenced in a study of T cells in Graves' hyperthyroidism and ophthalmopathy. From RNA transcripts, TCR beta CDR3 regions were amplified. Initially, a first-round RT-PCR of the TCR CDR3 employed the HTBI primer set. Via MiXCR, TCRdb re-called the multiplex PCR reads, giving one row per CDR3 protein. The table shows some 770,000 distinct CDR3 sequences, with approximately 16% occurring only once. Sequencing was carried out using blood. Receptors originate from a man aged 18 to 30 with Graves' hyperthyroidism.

The CDR3 loop reads CASSPTGTGVPPLHF. The CDR3 nucleotides are TGTGCCAGCAGCCCTACCGGGACAGGGGTCCCACCCCTCCACTTT. The rearrangement joins TRBV5-5 to TRBJ1-6, with 10 bases that match TRBD1. From germline, CDR1 is SGHKS and CDR2 YYEKEE (reference sequence). Losses at the gene ends were 4 bases for V and 11 bases for J; bases not matched to a gene: 9. The CDR3 totals 15 residues. The full variable domain, completed using reference TRBV5-5 and TRBJ1-6, is DAGVTQSPTHLIKTRGQQVTLRCSPISGHKSVSWYQQVLGQGPQFIFQYYEKEERGRGNFPDRFSARQFPNYSSELNVNALLLGDSALYLCASSPTGTGVPPLHFGNGTRLTVT.

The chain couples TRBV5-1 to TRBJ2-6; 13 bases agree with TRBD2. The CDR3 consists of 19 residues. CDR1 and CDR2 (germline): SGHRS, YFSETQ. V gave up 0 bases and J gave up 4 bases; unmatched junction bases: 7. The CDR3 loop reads CASSLGLAGGSLGANVLTF. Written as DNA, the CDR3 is TGCGCCAGCAGCTTGGGACTAGCGGGGGGATCGTTGGGGGCCAACGTCCTGACTTTC.

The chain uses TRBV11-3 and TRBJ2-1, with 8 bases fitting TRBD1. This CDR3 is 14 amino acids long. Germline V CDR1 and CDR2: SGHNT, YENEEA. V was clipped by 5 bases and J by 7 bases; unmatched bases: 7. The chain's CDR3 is CASSIMGQENEQFF. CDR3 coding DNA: TGTGCCAGCAGCATTATGGGACAGGAGAATGAGCAGTTCTTC.

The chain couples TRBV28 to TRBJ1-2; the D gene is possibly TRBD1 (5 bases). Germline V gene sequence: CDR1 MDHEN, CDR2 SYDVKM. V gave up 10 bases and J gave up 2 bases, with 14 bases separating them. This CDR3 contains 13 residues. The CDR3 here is CATLREWNYGYTF. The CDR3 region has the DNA TGTGCCACCCTCAGGGAGTGGAACTATGGCTACACCTTC.

This CDR3 reads CASSFRTSGGTDTQYF. The CDR3 DNA reads as TGTGCCAGCAGCTTCCGGACTAGCGGGGGCACAGATACGCAGTATTTT. The chain couples TRBV9 to TRBJ2-3, with TRBD2 matching over 12 bases. CDR3 size: 16 residues. Unmatched junction bases numbered 4, after V lost 4 bases and J lost 1 base. Germline CDR1 SGDLS, CDR2 YYNGEE.

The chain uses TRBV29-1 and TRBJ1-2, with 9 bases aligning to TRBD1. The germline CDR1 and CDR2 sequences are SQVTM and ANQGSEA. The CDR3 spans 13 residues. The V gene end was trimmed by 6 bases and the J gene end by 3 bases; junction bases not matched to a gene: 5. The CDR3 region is CSVKTGGHYGYTF. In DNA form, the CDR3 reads TGCAGCGTGAAGACAGGGGGGCACTATGGCTACACCTTC.

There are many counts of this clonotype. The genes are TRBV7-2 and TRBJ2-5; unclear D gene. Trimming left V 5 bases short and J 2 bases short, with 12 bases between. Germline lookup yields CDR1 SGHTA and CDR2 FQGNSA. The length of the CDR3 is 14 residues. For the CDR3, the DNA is TGTGCCAGCAGCCATCGGACGGTTCAAGAGACCCAGTACTTC. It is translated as CASSHRTVQETQYF.

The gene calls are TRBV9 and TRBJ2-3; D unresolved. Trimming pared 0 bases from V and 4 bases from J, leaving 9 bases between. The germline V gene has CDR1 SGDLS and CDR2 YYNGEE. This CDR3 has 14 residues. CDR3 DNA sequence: TGTGCCAGCAGCGTAGCCGGAAACTCAGATACGCAGTATTTT. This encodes CASSVAGNSDTQYF.

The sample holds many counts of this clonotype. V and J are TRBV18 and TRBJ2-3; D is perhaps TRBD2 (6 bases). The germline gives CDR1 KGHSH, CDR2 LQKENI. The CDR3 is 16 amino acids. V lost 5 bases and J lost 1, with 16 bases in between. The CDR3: CASSATSPPGTDTQYF. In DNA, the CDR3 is TGTGCCAGCTCAGCCACTAGCCCCCCAGGCACAGATACGCAGTATTTT.

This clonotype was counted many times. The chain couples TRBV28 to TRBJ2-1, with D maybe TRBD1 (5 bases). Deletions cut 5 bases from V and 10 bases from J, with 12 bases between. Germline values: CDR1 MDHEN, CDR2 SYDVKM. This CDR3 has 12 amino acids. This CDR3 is CASSQGFWEQFF. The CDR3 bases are TGTGCCAGCAGTCAGGGATTCTGGGAGCAGTTCTTC.

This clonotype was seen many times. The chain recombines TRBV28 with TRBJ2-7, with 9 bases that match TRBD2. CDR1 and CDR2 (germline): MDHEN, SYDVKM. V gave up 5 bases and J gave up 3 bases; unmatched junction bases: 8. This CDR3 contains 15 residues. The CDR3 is CASSGPFSGSYEQYF. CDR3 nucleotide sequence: TGTGCCAGCAGTGGCCCCTTTAGCGGGAGCTACGAGCAGTACTTC.